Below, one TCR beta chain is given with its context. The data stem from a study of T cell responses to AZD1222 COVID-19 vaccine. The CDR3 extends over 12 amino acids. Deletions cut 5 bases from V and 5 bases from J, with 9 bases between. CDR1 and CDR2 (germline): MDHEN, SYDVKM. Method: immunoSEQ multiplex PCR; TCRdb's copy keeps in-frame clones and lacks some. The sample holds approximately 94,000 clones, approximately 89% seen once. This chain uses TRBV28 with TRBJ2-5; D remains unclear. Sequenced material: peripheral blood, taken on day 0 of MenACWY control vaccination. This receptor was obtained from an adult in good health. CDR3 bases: TGTGCCAGCAGTCTCAGTGGGGAGACCCAGTACTTC. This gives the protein CASSLSGETQYF.